Sequencing of this T cell receptor (beta chain) was carried out in a study of Ad26.COV2.S vaccination and SARS-CoV-2 variants. This clone showed up just a few times. Documented treatment: 15 to 20 received Ad26.COV2.S at low or high dose, single or two shots; about 5 received placebo; per-sample allocation not given. Sampling was done on day 63 after the first vaccine or placebo injection. Recruitment in Boston yielded a donor of adult age, 18-55 years. Clones were read by immunoSEQ multiplex PCR, and TCRdb kept only the in-frame ones, dropping some. The sample consists of around 300,000 clones, 75% to 90% of them appearing once. The material was peripheral blood, obtained in a trial of Ad26.COV2.S vaccine versus placebo. The sequence was obtained from a person between 18 and 60 years old who received the Ad26.COV2.S COVID-19 vaccine or a placebo.

The CDR3 DNA reads TGTGCCAGAAGCATCGGACTAGCGGGGGGGCCGAATGAGCAGTTCTTC. It yields the protein CARSIGLAGGPNEQFF. The V call is TRBV5-3, the J call TRBJ2-1; 15 nucleotides line up with TRBD2. TRBV5-3 is reported as an ORF; its role is uncertain. After removal of 4 bases from V and 7 bases from J, the junction contained 6 bases not matched to a gene. CDR3 size: 16 residues.